This TCR beta chain was sequenced during a study of response to subunit inactivated influenza vaccine. Whole-study results and caveats: The authors put forward the suggestion that each seasonal influenza vaccination may bring in only a limited number of new T cells.

The CDR3 totals 10 residues. The germline V gene has CDR1 SEHNR and CDR2 FQNEAQ (reference sequence). V was cut by 7 bases and J by 0 bases, with 0 bases left in between. In TCRdb, the RT-PCR reads were re-called with MiXCR into one record per CDR3 protein. The sample contains 250,000 to 350,000 distinct CDR3 sequences, about 20% of which appear only once. In regard to this clonotype: Its specificity is not known. Just one base apart from a much larger clone, this may be a read error.

This receptor was taken from a man aged 50-75 years who received an inactivated influenza vaccine. The sequencing used PBMCs from blood, collected about 20 months after vaccination. The J gene is TRBJ2-5, the V gene TRBV7-9; D is unresolved. The CDR3 DNA follows: TGTGCCAGCAACCAAGAGACCCAGTACTTC. Protein: CASNQETQYF.